Listed here are 2 T cell receptor beta chains from one sample, sequenced in a study of control samples from healthy donors and cancer patients. The table came from immunoSEQ multiplex PCR; TCRdb's copy has only in-frame clones and leaves some out. The sample carries under 55,000 clones, around 80% recorded once. Sequencing was performed on blood. The receptors originated from a man between 70 and 80 years old in good health.

The gene calls are TRBV5-6 and TRBJ1-3; the match to TRBD1 covers 7 bases. The CDR3 has 14 amino acids. Germline assignment: CDR1 SGHDT and CDR2 YYEEEE. J was trimmed by 2 bases and V by 4 bases; bases with no gene match: 3. The CDR3 region is CASSPGTAGNTIYF. CDR3 coding DNA: TGTGCCAGCAGCCCCGGGACAGCTGGAAACACCATATATTTT.

This chain links TRBV4-1 with TRBJ2-5; D is unresolved. The CDR3 is 12 amino acids. V lost 0 bases and J lost 7, with 6 bases in between. CDR1 MGHRA and CDR2 YSYEKL come from the germline V gene. For the CDR3, the DNA is TGCGCCAGCAGCCAAGATGAGGTGACCCAGTACTTC. It translates to CASSQDEVTQYF.